The 17 T cell receptor beta chains given below trace back to one sample, sequenced in a study of CD4 T cells in relation to SARS-CoV-2 and coronaviruses. The unexposed donors gave CD4+ T cells in about 2011-2018, prior to COVID-19. After about ten days of culture, CD4+ T cells were isolated. Their antigen targets remain unknown. Some clones are missing from TCRdb's copy, which holds only in-frame ones; the method was immunoSEQ multiplex PCR. The table records tens of thousands of clones, about four fifths of them present only once. What was sequenced was CD4+ T cells from PBMCs, cultured in vitro. These receptors came from a human donor in good health.

V and J are TRBV5-1 and TRBJ2-3, with D perhaps TRBD2 (6 bases). CDR3 length: 15 amino acids. V was trimmed by 0 bases and J by 5 bases, leaving 13 bases between them. The germline V gene has CDR1 SGHRS and CDR2 YFSETQ. The CDR3 loop reads CASSLEPGLKDTQYF. CDR3 bases: TGCGCCAGCAGCTTGGAGCCGGGACTCAAAGATACGCAGTATTTT.

The chain joins TRBV5-1 to TRBJ1-1; weak D call: TRBD1 (5 bases). CDR3 length equals 15 residues. V lost 0 bases and J lost 3, with 12 bases in between. CDR1 is SGHRS, CDR2 YFSETQ, per germline. CDR3 DNA: TGCGCCAGCAGCTTGGATGCGGGGGACCACACTGAAGCTTTCTTT. Its translation is CASSLDAGDHTEAFF. Combining the CDR3 with reference TRBV5-1 and TRBJ1-1 gives the whole variable domain KAGVTQTPRYLIKTRGQQVTLSCSPISGHRSVSWYQQTPGQGLQFLFEYFSETQRNKGNFPGRFSGRQFSNSRSEMNVSTLELGDSALYLCASSLDAGDHTEAFFGQGTRLTVV.

The chain combines TRBV3-1 (or the pseudogene TRBV3-2) with TRBJ1-2; TRBD1 agrees at 8 bases. V was clipped by 1 base and J by 6 bases; unmatched bases: 4. The germline V gene encodes CDR1 LGHDT and CDR2 YNNKEL (reference sequence). The CDR3 consists of 14 residues. CDR3 residues: CASSQVQGADGYTF. The CDR3 DNA reads as TGTGCCAGCAGCCAAGTCCAGGGGGCGGATGGCTACACCTTC.

This clone was picked up one time. V is TRBV19 and J is TRBJ1-3; D call uncertain. The CDR3 extends over 17 amino acids. The germline V gene has CDR1 LNHDA and CDR2 SQIVND (reference sequence). Trimming took off 1 base at V and 1 base at J, with 14 bases between the two ends. In DNA, the CDR3 is TGTGCCAGTAGTATAGGCGGAGCTACTCTTTCTGGAAACACCATATATTTT. This translates into CASSIGGATLSGNTIYF.

The V and J genes are TRBV2 and TRBJ2-3; unclear D gene. The CDR3 runs to 14 residues. V dropped 2 bases and J dropped 2 bases, with 8 bases sitting between them. In germline, CDR1 is SNHLY, CDR2 FYNNEI. CDR3 nucleotides: TGTGCCAGCAGTGAAAACAAATACACAGATACGCAGTATTTT. It translates to CASSENKYTDTQYF.

The V call is TRBV25-1, the J call TRBJ2-1, with 9 nucleotides matching TRBD2. The CDR3 contains 17 residues. Trimming removed 3 bases from V and 6 bases from J; junction bases left unmatched: 12. Germline V gene lookup returns CDR1 MGHDK and CDR2 SYGVNS. CDR3 in amino acids: CASSEISGTSFGNEQFF. In DNA, the CDR3 is TGTGCCAGCAGTGAGATCTCCGGGACTAGCTTCGGCAATGAGCAGTTCTTC.

Here the CDR3 DNA reads TGTGCCAGCAGCTCCGTGCGGTACGGGATTGGAGAGACCCAGTACTTC. Translated: CASSSVRYGIGETQYF. V and J are TRBV28 and TRBJ2-5; D may be TRBD2 (5 bases). Germline V lookup: CDR1 MDHEN, CDR2 SYDVKM. V was cut by 6 bases and J by 4 bases, with 21 bases left in between. The CDR3 length is 16 residues.

This clone has more than one count but fewer than ten. This rearrangement joins TRBV10-3 to TRBJ2-1, with D possibly matching TRBD1 (6 bases). Germline V CDR1 and CDR2: ENHRY, SYGVKD. Trimming removed 5 bases at V and 6 bases at J, with 17 bases between. The CDR3 is made up of 15 amino acids. The CDR3 region is CAISTGSLAGNEQFF. The CDR3 nucleotides read TGTGCCATCAGTACAGGGAGTCTAGCTGGCAATGAGCAGTTCTTC.

This rearrangement joins TRBV18 to TRBJ1-2, with D perhaps TRBD1 (5 bases). Germline CDR1 reads KGHSH; CDR2 reads LQKENI. Trimming removed 3 bases from V and 4 bases from J, with 15 bases in between. CDR3 length equals 15 residues. Here the CDR3 reads CASSPQGSRGYGYTF. In DNA form, the CDR3 reads TGTGCCAGCTCACCGCAGGGAAGTAGGGGCTATGGCTACACCTTC.

This clone was picked up a small number of times. The chain employs TRBV10-1 and TRBJ2-1, with D perhaps TRBD2 (5 bases). Trimming took 4 bases from V and 12 from J, leaving 19 bases between them. There are 14 residues in the CDR3. Germline V CDR1 and CDR2: WNHNN, SYGVQD (reference sequence). The CDR3 DNA is TGCGCCAGCAGTGCCGGGAAGGACCCAACCGTGCAGTTCTTC. It translates to CASSAGKDPTVQFF.

The chain has TRBV7-3 and TRBJ2-7; D tentatively fits TRBD1 or TRBD2 (5 bases each). The germline gives CDR1 SGHTA, CDR2 FQGTGA. CDR3 size: 15 residues. Deletions cut 2 bases from V and 0 bases from J, with 11 bases between. CDR3 coding DNA: TGTGCCAGCAGCTTACAACCAGGGAGCTCCTACGAGCAGTACTTC. Its translation is CASSLQPGSSYEQYF.

The rearrangement uses TRBV27 and TRBJ1-1; 11 nucleotides line up with TRBD1. The CDR3 runs to 15 residues. Germline lookup yields CDR1 MNHEY and CDR2 SMNVEV (reference sequence). The V and J ends lost 1 base and 12 bases, in that order; junction bases with no gene match: 10. The CDR3 DNA is TGTGCCAGCAGTTTATTGTCGGGACAGGGGGTGTTATCTTTCTTT. Protein product: CASSLLSGQGVLSFF.

This rearrangement joins TRBV24-1 to TRBJ1-1; perhaps TRBD1 as D (5 bases). V shed 9 bases and J shed 3 bases, with 7 bases lying between them. Germline values: CDR1 KGHDR, CDR2 SFDVKD. The CDR3 sequence is 11 residues long. CDR3 amino acids: CATWGYTEAFF. DNA for the CDR3: TGTGCCACCTGGGGGTACACTGAAGCTTTCTTT.

The V gene is TRBV5-1, the J gene TRBJ2-7, with D possibly matching TRBD1 (5 bases). The germline gives CDR1 SGHRS, CDR2 YFSETQ. V lost 0 bases and J lost 3, with 10 bases in between. This CDR3 contains 14 residues. The CDR3 coding sequence is TGCGCCAGCAGCTTGGCGACAGAATTCTACGAGCAGTACTTC. This encodes CASSLATEFYEQYF.

The V and J genes are TRBV10-3 and TRBJ1-5; D perhaps matches TRBD1 (5 bases). Germline V lookup: CDR1 ENHRY, CDR2 SYGVKD. With 0 bases removed from V and 8 bases from J, the gap between germline ends came to 14 bases. CDR3 length: 15 residues. The CDR3 DNA is TGTGCCATCAGTGAGTCGGGGGGGAGCTTCGAGCCCCAGCATTTT. Translating it yields CAISESGGSFEPQHF.

The chain employs TRBV5-1 and TRBJ2-5; weak D call: TRBD1 (6 bases). With 2 bases removed from V and 5 bases from J, the gap between germline ends came to 22 bases. Germline CDR1 reads SGHRS; CDR2 reads YFSETQ. The CDR3 is made up of 17 amino acids. CDR3 region: CASSLGVRGKDGETQYF. CDR3 nucleotide sequence: TGCGCCAGCAGCTTAGGGGTCAGGGGAAAAGATGGGGAGACCCAGTACTTC. Full variable domain (missing parts from reference TRBV5-1 and TRBJ2-5): KAGVTQTPRYLIKTRGQQVTLSCSPISGHRSVSWYQQTPGQGLQFLFEYFSETQRNKGNFPGRFSGRQFSNSRSEMNVSTLELGDSALYLCASSLGVRGKDGETQYFGPGTRLLVL.

This chain joins TRBV4-1 and TRBJ2-5; 9 bases align to TRBD1. V lost 1 base to trimming and J lost 5 bases; unmatched junction nucleotides: 5. Germline lookup yields CDR1 MGHRA and CDR2 YSYEKL. The CDR3 extends over 15 amino acids. DNA for the CDR3: TGCGCCAGCAGCCAAGGGGACAGGGAGCGTGAGACCCAGTACTTC. The encoded protein is CASSQGDRERETQYF.